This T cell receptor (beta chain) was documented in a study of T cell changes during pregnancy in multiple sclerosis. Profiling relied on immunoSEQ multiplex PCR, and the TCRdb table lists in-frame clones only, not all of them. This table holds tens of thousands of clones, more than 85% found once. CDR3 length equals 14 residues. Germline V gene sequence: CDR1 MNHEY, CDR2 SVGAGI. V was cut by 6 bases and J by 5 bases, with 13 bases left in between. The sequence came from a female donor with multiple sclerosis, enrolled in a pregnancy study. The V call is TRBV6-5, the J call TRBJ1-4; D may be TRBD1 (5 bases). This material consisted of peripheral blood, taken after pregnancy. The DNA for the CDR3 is TGTGCCAGCAGGCGGGACGGCTTAAATGAAAAACTGTTTTTT. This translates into CASRRDGLNEKLFF.